The TCR beta chain under discussion was sequenced for a study of blood T cell repertoires in COVID-19. The CDR3 has 14 residues. CDR1 is LNHDA and CDR2 is SQIVND in the germline V gene (reference sequence). The ends were cut back, 3 bases at V and 5 bases at J, with 11 bases in the middle. The method was immunoSEQ multiplex PCR; TCRdb's version includes in-frame clones alone and lacks a portion of them. This table holds tens of thousands of clones, around 77% found once. The clonotype was recovered from a man older than 75 with active or convalescent COVID-19. Specimen: peripheral blood. V usage is TRBV19 and J usage is TRBJ2-1, with D unclear. CDR3 in DNA: TGTGCCAGTAGTATCCTAGGTCGGGACAATGAGCAGTTCTTC. Translating gives CASSILGRDNEQFF. Full variable domain (remainder filled in from reference TRBV19 and TRBJ2-1): DGGITQSPKYLFRKEGQNVTLSCEQNLNHDAMYWYRQDPGQGLRLIYYSQIVNDFQKGDIAEGYSVSREKKESFPLTVTSAQKNPTAFYLCASSILGRDNEQFFGPGTRLTVL.